Below, 26 T cell receptor beta chains from the same sample are listed, as sequenced in a study of blood T cell repertoires in COVID-19. Sequencing was performed with immunoSEQ multiplex PCR; in TCRdb, only in-frame clones are kept and a portion is missing. The table records some 80,000 clones, roughly 80% of them present only once. Sequencing input: peripheral blood. These receptors all come from a woman aged 65 to 85 with acute or convalescent COVID-19.

In its sample, this clone was seen once. The chain couples TRBV11-2 to TRBJ1-2; D remains ambiguous. Per the germline V gene, CDR1 is SGHAT and CDR2 is FQNNGV. V was clipped by 2 bases and J by 5 bases, with 9 bases between them. The CDR3 loop spans 13 amino acids. The DNA for the CDR3 is TGTGCCAGCAGCTTATCCCAGATTTATGGCTACACCTTC. This gives the protein CASSLSQIYGYTF.

The chain links TRBV28 to TRBJ2-2, with D uncertain. The V end lost 8 bases, the J end lost 2 bases, and 6 bases lay between the germline ends. The CDR3 is made up of 12 amino acids. Germline V lookup: CDR1 MDHEN, CDR2 SYDVKM. CDR3 amino acids: CASRVNTGELFF. The CDR3 DNA reads as TGTGCCAGCCGGGTTAACACCGGGGAGCTGTTTTTT.

V usage is TRBV5-1 and J usage is TRBJ2-7; 10 bases map to TRBD1. The V gene end was trimmed by 1 base and the J gene end by 4 bases; junction bases not matched to a gene: 5. Germline V gives CDR1 SGHRS, CDR2 YFSETQ. The length of the CDR3 is 15 residues. DNA of the CDR3: TGCGCCAGCAGCTTGACCGGACAGGGGGAATACGAGCAGTACTTC. It specifies CASSLTGQGEYEQYF. The variable domain in full, with the rest retrieved from reference TRBV5-1 and TRBJ2-7, is KAGVTQTPRYLIKTRGQQVTLSCSPISGHRSVSWYQQTPGQGLQFLFEYFSETQRNKGNFPGRFSGRQFSNSRSEMNVSTLELGDSALYLCASSLTGQGEYEQYFGPGTRLTVT.

The V gene is TRBV19, the J gene TRBJ2-3, with 11 bases that match TRBD2. The V gene end was trimmed by 7 bases and the J gene end by 2 bases; junction bases not matched to a gene: 2. The CDR3 is 14 residues long. Germline assignment: CDR1 LNHDA and CDR2 SQIVND (reference sequence). The chain's CDR3 is CASKLAGATDTQYF. In DNA form, the CDR3 reads TGTGCCAGTAAACTAGCGGGAGCCACAGATACGCAGTATTTT.

The gene calls are TRBV7-2 and TRBJ2-7; D gene uncertain. V was clipped by 3 bases and J by 7 bases, with 13 bases between them. Germline V gene sequence: CDR1 SGHTA, CDR2 FQGNSA. This CDR3 region has 13 residues. The CDR3 DNA is TGTGCCAGCAGCTTGTCGTCCCGGTGGGAGCAGTACTTC. Residues: CASSLSSRWEQYF.

The chain links TRBV5-4 to TRBJ1-1; D uncertain. Germline V lookup: CDR1 SGHNT, CDR2 YYREEE (reference sequence). V was pared by 0 bases and J by 5 bases, with 11 bases between. This CDR3 contains 14 residues. This CDR3 is CASSLGATRTEAFF. CDR3 nucleotides: TGTGCCAGCAGCTTGGGAGCTACTAGGACTGAAGCTTTCTTT.

The chain is built from TRBV7-2 and TRBJ2-5; maybe TRBD2 (5 bases). CDR1 and CDR2 (germline): SGHTA, FQGNSA. V lost 1 base to trimming and J lost 2 bases, with 11 bases between them. The CDR3 is 15 amino acids. CDR3: CASSLGEQEQETQYF. The CDR3 DNA reads TGTGCCAGCAGCTTAGGGGAGCAGGAGCAAGAGACCCAGTACTTC.

The chain recombines TRBV5-8 with TRBJ2-5; 9 bases align to TRBD1. Germline V lookup: CDR1 SGHTS, CDR2 YDEGEE. This CDR3 spans 14 amino acids. Trimming took 5 bases from V and 5 from J; bases not matched to a gene: 7. The CDR3 coding sequence is TGTGCCAGCAGATTGACAGGGGGTCGGGAGACCCAGTACTTC. As protein: CASRLTGGRETQYF.

The V call is TRBV5-1, the J call TRBJ2-1, with TRBD2 identical over 12 bases. The CDR3 loop spans 15 amino acids. Germline V gene sequence: CDR1 SGHRS, CDR2 YFSETQ. The ends lost 4 bases at V and 5 bases at J; junction bases unmatched: 4. The CDR3 nucleotides read TGCGCCAGCAGCCCTCGACTAGCGGGAGACAATGAGCAGTTCTTC. Translating it yields CASSPRLAGDNEQFF.

The chain is built from TRBV5-1 and TRBJ2-3; 8 bases align to TRBD2. Germline-derived CDR1 and CDR2 are SGHRS and YFSETQ. This CDR3 has 14 residues. J gave up 5 bases and V 5 bases, and 7 bases lay outside the gene matches. For the CDR3, the DNA is TGCGCCAGCAGACAGGTAGCGGGATTAGATACGCAGTATTTT. It specifies CASRQVAGLDTQYF.

As for this clone: At one end the junction does not follow the germline gene, possibly because of a read error. J is TRBJ2-3 and V is TRBV5-6, with D possibly TRBD1 on 5 matching bases. The CDR3 extends over 13 amino acids. Germline-derived CDR1 and CDR2 are SGHDT and YYEEEE. CDR3 DNA: TGTGCCAGCAGCTTAGTTTTGACAGAGACGCAGTATTTT. Protein sequence: CASSLVLTETQYF.

The gene calls are TRBV24-1 and TRBJ2-6, with 10 nucleotides matching TRBD1. Germline trimming cut 6 bases from V and 2 bases from J; bases unmatched to any gene: 9. The CDR3 length is 18 residues. Germline V lookup: CDR1 KGHDR, CDR2 SFDVKD. The CDR3 nucleotides are TGTGCCACCAGTTTGTCCCCGGGACAGGGGACTGGGGCCAACGTCCTGACTTTC. This codes for CATSLSPGQGTGANVLTF.

V is TRBV7-2 and J is TRBJ2-2; D is possibly TRBD1 (9 bases). CDR3 length: 18 residues. CDR1 and CDR2 from the germline V gene are SGHTA and FQGNSA. Trimming left V 5 bases short and J 4 bases short, with 23 bases between. The CDR3 is CASSLPGSGTGRTGELFF. The CDR3 DNA reads TGTGCCAGCAGCCTCCCTGGTAGCGGGACAGGGCGCACCGGGGAGCTGTTTTTT.

CDR3 DNA: TGTGCCAGCAGTACACTAGCGGGGCACCCCACCGGGGAGCTGTTTTTT. It codes for CASSTLAGHPTGELFF. The rearrangement uses TRBV27 and TRBJ2-2, with 10 bases fitting TRBD2. The germline gives CDR1 MNHEY, CDR2 SMNVEV (reference sequence). Germline trimming cut 5 bases from V and 4 bases from J; bases unmatched to any gene: 7. The CDR3 contains 16 residues.

In this sample, this clone turned up a few times. This chain joins TRBV12-5 and TRBJ1-4; TRBD1 aligns across 7 bases. This CDR3 has 17 residues. The germline gives CDR1 LGHNT, CDR2 FRNRAP. Germline trimming cut 1 base from V and 8 bases from J; bases unmatched to any gene: 13. The CDR3 here is CASGLDRDSQRGEKLFF. As DNA, the CDR3 is TGTGCTAGTGGTTTGGACCGGGACAGCCAGCGCGGGGAAAAACTGTTTTTT.

A single count supports this clone. The chain is built from TRBV5-1 and TRBJ2-3; 10 bases agree with TRBD2. V shed 9 bases and J 4 bases; nucleotides not matched to a gene: 8. Germline-derived CDR1 and CDR2 are SGHRS and YFSETQ. This CDR3 has 14 residues. CDR3 sequence: CATRGLAGADTQYF. For the CDR3, the DNA is TGCGCCACCAGGGGGCTAGCGGGAGCAGATACGCAGTATTTT.

The chain combines TRBV11-2 with TRBJ2-5, with unresolved D. V was cut by 1 base and J by 2 bases, with 5 bases left in between. Looked up from germline, CDR1 is SGHAT and CDR2 is FQNNGV. The CDR3 covers 13 residues. This chain's CDR3 is CASSLVFQETQYF. Here the CDR3 DNA reads TGTGCCAGCAGCTTAGTCTTTCAAGAGACCCAGTACTTC.

This rearrangement joins TRBV19 to TRBJ2-7; 7 positions agree with TRBD2. Germline assignment: CDR1 LNHDA and CDR2 SQIVND (reference sequence). The CDR3 covers 16 residues. V trimming: 4 bases; J trimming: 6 bases; junction bases outside the gene matches: 15. The CDR3 region is CASSNGVFSGAGEQYF. The CDR3 nucleotides read TGTGCCAGTAGTAATGGGGTGTTCAGCGGGGCTGGCGAGCAGTACTTC.

The V and J genes are TRBV19 and TRBJ1-1; TRBD1 agrees at 7 bases. The ends lost 6 bases at V and 1 base at J; junction bases unmatched: 14. Germline V gene sequence: CDR1 LNHDA, CDR2 SQIVND (reference sequence). This CDR3 spans 17 amino acids. CDR3: CASRGPQGRLQNTEAFF. CDR3 DNA sequence: TGTGCCAGTAGGGGACCACAGGGGAGACTCCAGAACACTGAAGCTTTCTTT.

The V gene is TRBV21-1, the J gene TRBJ1-5; the table's D call of TRBD1 was not tested on the DNA. TRBV21-1 is flagged as a pseudogene. The CDR3 runs 18 residues. In DNA, the CDR3 is TGTGCCAGCAGCAAAGTCCGGAAAAACAGGGAACCACATCAGCCCCAGCATTTT. Its protein product is CASSKVRKNREPHQPQHF.

The chain links TRBV10-3 to TRBJ2-7; the D gene is possibly TRBD1 (5 bases). CDR3 length: 13 amino acids. Germline V lookup: CDR1 ENHRY, CDR2 SYGVKD. V was shortened by 10 bases and J by 1 base, with 14 bases between the two germline ends. The CDR3 sequence is CASGLDTSYEQYF. For the CDR3, the DNA is TGTGCCAGCGGATTGGACACTTCCTACGAGCAGTACTTC.

CDR3 sequence: CASSVTQGIGETQYF. In DNA form, the CDR3 reads TGTGCCAGCAGCGTAACACAGGGAATCGGGGAGACCCAGTACTTC. The chain has TRBV7-9 and TRBJ2-5; maybe TRBD1 (6 bases). Germline-derived CDR1 and CDR2 are SEHNR and FQNEAQ (reference sequence). Trimming stripped 5 bases from V and 5 bases from J, with 18 bases between. This CDR3 has 15 amino acids. The whole variable domain, filled in from reference TRBV7-9 and TRBJ2-5, reads DTGVSQNPRHKITKRGQNVTFRCDPISEHNRLYWYRQTLGQGPEFLTYFQNEAQLEKSRLLSDRFSAERPKGSFSTLEIQRTEQGDSAMYLCASSVTQGIGETQYFGPGTRLLVL.

This clone was recorded only once. V is TRBV30 and J is TRBJ2-1, with 11 positions matching TRBD2. Trimming took 3 bases from V and 9 from J; bases not matched to a gene: 4. Germline loops: CDR1 GTSNPN, CDR2 SVGIG (reference sequence). This CDR3 contains 13 residues. DNA for the CDR3: TGTGCCTGGAGGTCTAGCGGGAGGAGTGAGCAGTTCTTC. This gives the protein CAWRSSGRSEQFF.

V and J are TRBV7-3 and TRBJ2-5; D ambiguous. In germline, CDR1 is SGHTA, CDR2 FQGTGA. This CDR3 is built from 13 residues. Trimming removed 0 bases from V and 1 base from J, with 3 bases in between. CDR3 sequence reads: CASSLTVQETQYF. The CDR3 DNA reads as TGTGCCAGCAGCTTAACCGTCCAAGAGACCCAGTACTTC.

This sequence joins TRBV5-4 and TRBJ2-7, with 11 bases fitting TRBD2. The germline V gene has CDR1 SGHNT and CDR2 YYREEE (reference sequence). The CDR3 has 17 amino acids. V shed 4 bases and J 5 bases; nucleotides not matched to a gene: 14. The CDR3 nucleotides are TGTGCCAGCAGCCAGGGAGGAGGAGGACTAGCGGGCCACGAGCAGTACTTC. It encodes CASSQGGGGLAGHEQYF.

This chain joins TRBV2 and TRBJ1-2, with 8 bases aligning to TRBD1. This CDR3 has 15 amino acids. The germline V gene has CDR1 SNHLY and CDR2 FYNNEI. Trimming removed 2 bases from V and 3 bases from J; junction bases left unmatched: 5. The CDR3 DNA reads TGTGCCAGCAGTGAATGGACAGGGAAGCACTATGGCTACACCTTC. Protein product: CASSEWTGKHYGYTF.